This TCR beta chain was retrieved from a study of vaccination effects on CD4 cells after COVID-19. Assay: immunoSEQ multiplex PCR; the TCRdb copy retains only in-frame clones and omits some. The sample has 29,000 or so clones; about 74% are singletons. For this clone: What it binds is not known.

The V and J ends lost 4 bases and 8 bases, in that order; junction bases with no gene match: 9. The CDR3 has 15 residues. Germline CDR1 reads LNHDA; CDR2 reads SQIVND (reference sequence). Viral peptide pools were used in the ViraFEST assay to expand antigen-specific CD4+ T cells, and sequencing came afterward. Having been cultured for 10 days, the cells underwent CD4+ T cell isolation. Participants completed two doses of the BNT162b2 or mRNA-1273 vaccine. Negative nucleocapsid antibody tests before and after vaccination confirmed no previous SARS-CoV-2 infection. In culture with 10 IU/ml IL-2 and roughly 10 ug/ml peptides, PBMC were grown at a few million per well. Cells had half their medium changed to IL-2 medium on days 3 and 7.

This receptor was identified in a human donor who received a COVID-19 vaccine. The chain recombines TRBV19 with TRBJ1-4, with 8 bases lining up with TRBD1. The source material was CD4+ T cells from PBMCs cultured with HCoV-OC43 spike peptides, sampled after COVID-19 vaccination. Noted subset: HCoV-OC43 spike overlapping peptide pool stimulation. Here the CDR3 reads CASSSRGRGGEKLFF. The DNA for the CDR3 is TGTGCCAGTAGTAGCAGGGGGCGCGGTGGCGAAAAACTGTTTTTT.